One and the same sample provided the 15 T cell receptor beta chains below, sequenced in a study of blood T cell repertoires in COVID-19. The assay was immunoSEQ multiplex PCR, and TCRdb's table has in-frame clones only and misses some. Among over 100,000 clones listed, approximately 80% were seen once. Sample: peripheral blood. The source is a woman over 75 with active or convalescent COVID-19.

J is TRBJ1-2 and V is TRBV4-2, with D possibly TRBD1 on 6 matching bases. V dropped 0 bases and J dropped 7 bases, with 12 bases sitting between them. CDR1 and CDR2 (germline): LGHNA, YNFKEQ. The CDR3 runs to 14 residues. CDR3 in amino acids: CASSQDGGAGGYTF. Here the CDR3 DNA reads TGTGCCAGCAGCCAAGATGGGGGGGCCGGTGGCTACACCTTC.

V is TRBV3-1 (or the pseudogene TRBV3-2) and J is TRBJ2-7; no reliable D call. There are 15 residues in the CDR3. CDR1 and CDR2 (germline): LGHDT, YNNKEL (reference sequence). V was cut by 0 bases and J by 2 bases, with 11 bases left in between. The chain's CDR3 is CASSQDRSQTYEQYF. The CDR3 DNA reads as TGTGCCAGCAGCCAAGATAGGAGCCAGACCTACGAGCAGTACTTC.

This chain uses TRBV13 with TRBJ2-1; D is possibly TRBD1 or TRBD2 (9 bases each). The CDR3 spans 18 residues. In germline, CDR1 is PRHDT, CDR2 FYEKMQ (reference sequence). Trimming shortened V by 8 bases and J by 9 bases, and 32 bases separated the two germline ends. The CDR3 is CASQTGQGGIAGVGEQFF. CDR3 coding DNA: TGTGCCAGCCAGACGGGACAGGGAGGAATAGCGGGAGTAGGTGAGCAGTTCTTC. The full variable domain, with the rest looked up from reference TRBV13 and TRBJ2-1, is AAGVIQSPRHLIKEKRETATLKCYPIPRHDTVYWYQQGPGQDPQFLISFYEKMQSDKGSIPDRFSAQQFSDYHSELNMSSLELGDSALYFCASQTGQGGIAGVGEQFFGPGTRLTVL.

The rearrangement joins TRBV2 to TRBJ2-2; TRBD2 matches 8 bases. The germline gives CDR1 SNHLY, CDR2 FYNNEI. This CDR3 has 15 amino acids. Trimming at V came to 6 bases and at J to 5 bases, leaving 8 bases not matched to a gene. CDR3 nucleotide sequence: TGTGCCAGCAGCCCTAGCGGGTATTATACCGGGGAGCTGTTTTTT. This translates into CASSPSGYYTGELFF.

This clone has a single count. The rearrangement joins TRBV5-1 to TRBJ1-6; TRBD1 agrees at 11 bases. In germline, CDR1 is SGHRS, CDR2 YFSETQ. This CDR3 is 16 amino acids long. Trimming removed 4 bases from V and 10 bases from J; junction bases left unmatched: 10. CDR3 nucleotide sequence: TGCGCCAGCAGCCCGGACAGGGGGCGGTTTGAGTCACCCCTCCACTTT. Protein: CASSPDRGRFESPLHF.

The CDR3 loop is CASSAGTHYQPQHF. In nucleotides, the CDR3 is TGTGCCAGCAGCGCCGGGACACACTATCAGCCCCAGCATTTT. V usage is TRBV3-1 (or the pseudogene TRBV3-2) and J usage is TRBJ1-5; perhaps TRBD1 as D (6 bases). Germline V gives CDR1 LGHDT, CDR2 YNNKEL (reference sequence). The CDR3 runs to 14 residues. The V end was cut by 5 bases, the J end by 5 bases, with 13 bases between.

The CDR3, as DNA: TGCGCCAGCAGCTTGGGCTATTCCTACAATGAGCAGTTCTTC. Its translation is CASSLGYSYNEQFF. The gene calls are TRBV5-1 and TRBJ2-1; the D is unclear. CDR3 size: 14 residues. V was shortened by 0 bases and J by 1 base, with 5 bases between the two germline ends. The germline V gene has CDR1 SGHRS and CDR2 YFSETQ.

The chain has TRBV7-6 and TRBJ1-3; D unresolved. Germline assignment: CDR1 SGHVS and CDR2 FNYEAQ. The ends were cut back, 5 bases at V and 2 bases at J, with 13 bases in the middle. The CDR3 totals 15 residues. The CDR3 protein is CASSLRTGAGNTIYF. CDR3 DNA sequence: TGTGCCAGCAGCCTCAGGACCGGGGCTGGAAACACCATATATTTT.

The CDR3 region is CASSLPGTVSYEQYF. In nucleotides, the CDR3 is TGTGCCAGCAGCTTACCCGGGACAGTCTCCTACGAGCAGTACTTC. The chain links TRBV7-2 to TRBJ2-7; 7 bases align to TRBD1. Germline CDR1 reads SGHTA; CDR2 reads FQGNSA. This CDR3 has 15 residues. V shed 2 bases, J shed 0 bases, and the junction held 4 bases outside the gene matches.

V is TRBV7-9 and J is TRBJ1-1; D is unresolved. The CDR3 runs to 14 residues. V shed 2 bases and J shed 4 bases, with 11 bases lying between them. Germline CDR1 reads SEHNR; CDR2 reads FQNEAQ (reference sequence). The CDR3 here is CASSLHSGVTEAFF. CDR3 in DNA: TGTGCCAGCAGCTTACACTCCGGGGTCACTGAAGCTTTCTTT.

The chain carries TRBV12-3 or TRBV12-4 and TRBJ2-7; D unresolved. V lost 5 bases and J lost 0, with 8 bases in between. This CDR3 has 13 residues. CDR3 bases: TGTGCCAGCAGTCCCCCCGGCTCCTACGAGCAGTACTTC. As protein: CASSPPGSYEQYF.

The J gene is TRBJ2-5, the V gene TRBV11-2, with a possible D match to TRBD2 (5 bases). CDR1 is SGHAT and CDR2 is FQNNGV in the germline V gene. CDR3 length: 17 residues. Trimming shortened V by 4 bases and J by 6 bases, and 24 bases separated the two germline ends. The CDR3 DNA reads TGTGCCAGCAGCTCCCTAGGACGAGTGGGAGTTGGGAAGACCCAGTACTTC. Residues: CASSSLGRVGVGKTQYF.

The chain has TRBV28 and TRBJ2-7; 10 nucleotides line up with TRBD2. CDR1 is MDHEN and CDR2 is SYDVKM in the germline V gene. V dropped 2 bases and J dropped 5; count of bases not matched to a gene: 6. The CDR3 covers 15 residues. As DNA, the CDR3 is TGTGCCAGCAGTTTAGGGCTAGCGGGAGTCCACGAGCAGTACTTC. Protein: CASSLGLAGVHEQYF.

This rearrangement joins TRBV7-8 to TRBJ2-2; 9 nucleotides line up with TRBD2. CDR1 SGHVS and CDR2 FQNEAQ come from the germline V gene. This CDR3 has 16 amino acids. The V gene end was trimmed by 1 base and the J gene end by 5 bases; junction bases not matched to a gene: 5. CDR3 region: CASSLGVLAGTGELFF. CDR3 DNA: TGTGCCAGCAGCTTAGGTGTTCTAGCGGGAACCGGGGAGCTGTTTTTT. The full variable domain, completed using reference TRBV7-8 and TRBJ2-2, is GAGVSQSPRYKVAKRGQDVALRCDPISGHVSLFWYQQALGQGPEFLTYFQNEAQLDKSGLPSDRFFAERPEGSVSTLKIQRTQQEDSAVYLCASSLGVLAGTGELFFGEGSRLTVL.

The chain joins TRBV19 to TRBJ2-1; 9 bases are shared with TRBD2. The CDR3 has 14 amino acids. V shed 3 bases and J 6 bases; nucleotides not matched to a gene: 3. From germline, CDR1 is LNHDA and CDR2 SQIVND (reference sequence). DNA of the CDR3: TGTGCCAGTAGTATTGGGGGACTAGCCAATGAGCAGTTCTTC. Translated, it gives CASSIGGLANEQFF.